Listed here are 21 T cell receptor beta chains from one sample, sequenced in a study of shared clonotypes between healthy human individuals. Profiled with immunoSEQ multiplex PCR; TCRdb holds only in-frame clones, not every one. Altogether some 2,400,000 clones are present, 90% to 96% being singletons, with the ten largest covering around 0.13%. The specimen was naive CD4+ T cells sorted from blood. As for subset: CD45RA+ positively selected. These receptors were taken from a man in his late teens or twenties in good health.

The chain carries TRBV4-2 and TRBJ2-7, with TRBD2 matching 8 bases. With V trimmed by 1 base and J by 7 bases, 12 bases remained unmatched. The CDR3 length is 16 residues. The germline CDR1 and CDR2 sequences are LGHNA and YNFKEQ. In DNA form, the CDR3 reads TGTGCCAGCAGCCAAGTAGGGACTAGTCTTCCCTTGGAGCAGTACTTC. Amino acid sequence: CASSQVGTSLPLEQYF.

The chain is built from TRBV9 and TRBJ2-7; TRBD2 aligns across 9 bases. The CDR3 is 18 amino acids. With V trimmed by 4 bases and J by 4 bases, 18 bases remained unmatched. Germline values: CDR1 SGDLS, CDR2 YYNGEE. The CDR3 loop is CASSPHSPSGGLSYEQYF. CDR3 DNA: TGTGCCAGCAGCCCCCACAGTCCAAGCGGGGGGCTCTCTTACGAGCAGTACTTC.

This clone was seen once. V and J are TRBV4-2 and TRBJ2-6, with 8 bases lining up with TRBD1. Germline CDR1 reads LGHNA; CDR2 reads YNFKEQ. CDR3 length: 17 amino acids. Trimming took 1 base from V and 0 from J; bases not matched to a gene: 2. CDR3 region: CASSQGTGTSGANVLTF. CDR3 nucleotides: TGTGCCAGCAGCCAAGGGACAGGGACCTCTGGGGCCAACGTCCTGACTTTC.

This clone was detected only a few times. The V call is TRBV16, the J call TRBJ1-2; D remains unclear. From germline, CDR1 is KGHSY and CDR2 FQNENV. The CDR3 totals 14 residues. The V end was cut by 2 bases, the J end by 1 base, with 8 bases between. The CDR3 DNA is TGTGCCAGCAGCCAAGGGCGGAGTAACTATGGCTACACCTTC. Protein product: CASSQGRSNYGYTF.

In this sample, this clone turned up once. The gene calls are TRBV14 and TRBJ2-2, with D unresolved. Trimming left V 4 bases short and J 10 bases short, with 10 bases between. The V gene's germline CDR1 is SGHDN and CDR2 FVKESK. This CDR3 region has 12 residues. CDR3 DNA sequence: TGTGCCAGCAGCCTTTCACTATCGGAGCTGTTTTTT. Protein: CASSLSLSELFF.

The chain employs TRBV7-2 and TRBJ1-6; D is uncertain. Germline values: CDR1 SGHTA, CDR2 FQGNSA. The CDR3 length is 13 residues. V lost 5 bases and J lost 8, with 10 bases in between. The CDR3 sequence is CASSRTTDSPLHF. In DNA, the CDR3 is TGTGCCAGCAGCCGAACCACCGATTCACCCCTCCACTTT.

The chain carries TRBV4-2 and TRBJ2-1; no clear D gene. Per germline, CDR1 LGHNA and CDR2 YNFKEQ. Between the trimmed V and J ends, which lost 4 bases and 10 bases, there was a span of 17 bases. This CDR3 contains 14 residues. CDR3 sequence reads: CASSLLDSRREQFF. The CDR3 DNA is TGTGCCAGCAGCCTGTTAGATTCCCGACGGGAGCAGTTCTTC.

This rearrangement joins TRBV6-5 to TRBJ2-7; D is uncertain. Germline V gene data show CDR1 as MNHEY and CDR2 as SVGAGI. V lost 4 bases to trimming and J lost 0 bases, with 10 bases between them. This CDR3 spans 14 amino acids. CDR3 residues: CASSSTEYSYEQYF. In DNA form, the CDR3 reads TGTGCCAGCAGTTCAACAGAGTACTCCTACGAGCAGTACTTC.

A single count supports this clone. Other DNA sequences in this sample translate to the same CDR3. This chain uses TRBV7-2 with TRBJ2-1; 9 bases are a match to TRBD1. CDR1 is SGHTA, CDR2 FQGNSA, per germline. V was clipped by 5 bases and J by 2 bases; unmatched bases: 4. The CDR3 is made up of 15 amino acids. The CDR3 is CASSLDRGTYNEQFF. DNA of the CDR3: TGTGCCAGCAGCCTCGACAGGGGGACCTACAATGAGCAGTTCTTC.

The genes are TRBV7-9 and TRBJ1-6, with D possibly matching TRBD1 (5 bases). V lost 1 base and J 10 bases, leaving 8 bases between the germline ends. This CDR3 is built from 13 residues. Germline CDR1 SEHNR, CDR2 FQNEAQ (reference sequence). In DNA, the CDR3 is TGTGCCAGCAGCTTAGGGGGGGAATCACCCCTCCACTTT. This translates into CASSLGGESPLHF.

The chain recombines TRBV2 with TRBJ2-7; D possibly corresponds to TRBD2 (5 bases). V was cut by 7 bases and J by 6 bases, with 16 bases left in between. The V gene's germline CDR1 is SNHLY and CDR2 FYNNEI. CDR3 length equals 13 residues. The DNA of the CDR3 is TGTGCCAGCAACCGAGCGGCAACGGGCGAGCAGTACTTC. Amino acid sequence: CASNRAATGEQYF.

The V gene is TRBV10-3, the J gene TRBJ2-7; TRBD2 agrees at 8 bases. The CDR3 totals 15 residues. Germline CDR1 reads ENHRY; CDR2 reads SYGVKD. Trimming at V came to 3 bases and at J to 2 bases, leaving 6 bases not matched to a gene. The CDR3 bases are TGTGCCATCAGTGACGTAGCGGGGCCTACCTACGAGCAGTACTTC. Translated: CAISDVAGPTYEQYF.

This rearrangement joins TRBV7-2 to TRBJ2-5; D remains ambiguous. This CDR3 comprises 14 residues. V lost 4 bases and J lost 0, with 9 bases in between. Germline loops: CDR1 SGHTA, CDR2 FQGNSA. CDR3 in DNA: TGTGCCAGCAGCTACAGAAGGGACCAAGAGACCCAGTACTTC. Translating gives CASSYRRDQETQYF.

The chain has TRBV7-2 and TRBJ1-5, with D possibly being TRBD1 (6 bases). The CDR3 consists of 15 residues. Germline V lookup: CDR1 SGHTA, CDR2 FQGNSA. Deletions cut 2 bases from V and 1 base from J, with 9 bases between. CDR3 bases: TGTGCCAGCAGCTTATGGACAGCGAGCAATCAGCCCCAGCATTTT. The encoded protein is CASSLWTASNQPQHF.

The table lists this clone with a count of one. This rearrangement joins TRBV5-1 to TRBJ1-4; D is undetermined. V gave up 3 bases and J gave up 0 bases, with 6 bases separating them. The CDR3 loop spans 14 amino acids. Germline V CDR1 and CDR2: SGHRS, YFSETQ. The CDR3 sequence is CASSSEATNEKLFF. CDR3 DNA: TGCGCCAGCAGCTCGGAGGCAACTAATGAAAAACTGTTTTTT.

The CDR3 region has the DNA TGTGCCAGTAGTATGCAACCGGGTTACGAGCAGTACTTC. This translates into CASSMQPGYEQYF. The chain uses TRBV19 and TRBJ2-7; D remains unclear. The CDR3 consists of 13 residues. V lost 3 bases and J 4 bases, leaving 10 bases between the germline ends. The germline gives CDR1 LNHDA, CDR2 SQIVND (reference sequence). Complete variable domain (other parts from reference TRBV19 and TRBJ2-7): DGGITQSPKYLFRKEGQNVTLSCEQNLNHDAMYWYRQDPGQGLRLIYYSQIVNDFQKGDIAEGYSVSREKKESFPLTVTSAQKNPTAFYLCASSMQPGYEQYFGPGTRLTVT.

This clone was observed a handful of times. This chain uses TRBV30 with TRBJ1-5; D gene ambiguous. The V end was cut by 3 bases, the J end by 0 bases, with 6 bases between. Germline CDR1 and CDR2: GTSNPN and SVGIG (reference sequence). The CDR3 totals 13 residues. DNA of the CDR3: TGTGCCTGGAGCCAGTCTAGCAATCAGCCCCAGCATTTT. This sequence encodes CAWSQSSNQPQHF.

The V and J genes are TRBV30 and TRBJ1-2; D is undetermined. V was pared by 4 bases and J by 1 base, with 4 bases between. Germline V lookup: CDR1 GTSNPN, CDR2 SVGIG (reference sequence). The CDR3 runs 11 residues. The CDR3, as DNA: TGTGCCTGGAACAATAACTATGGCTACACCTTC. Translated: CAWNNNYGYTF.

This clone has only a few counts. The same CDR3 arises from other DNA sequences in this sample as well. The rearrangement uses TRBV30 and TRBJ1-1, with D maybe TRBD1 (5 bases). V shed 3 bases and J shed 2 bases, with 10 bases lying between them. The CDR3 loop spans 13 amino acids. Germline V gene data show CDR1 as GTSNPN and CDR2 as SVGIG (reference sequence). CDR3 coding DNA: TGTGCCTGGAGGGAACAGGCTAACACTGAAGCTTTCTTT. This codes for CAWREQANTEAFF.

This chain connects TRBV4-3 to TRBJ2-1, with 10 positions matching TRBD2. The CDR3 consists of 18 residues. V dropped 4 bases and J dropped 4; count of bases not matched to a gene: 13. CDR1 and CDR2 (germline): LGHNA, YSLEER. DNA of the CDR3: TGCGCCAGCAGCCGACTAATCCCCTCTAGCGGGAGTTACAATGAGCAGTTCTTC. It translates to CASSRLIPSSGSYNEQFF.

On this clone: Other DNA sequences in this specimen translate into the identical CDR3. This rearrangement joins TRBV10-3 to TRBJ2-1; 9 bases agree with TRBD2. This CDR3 spans 15 amino acids. CDR1 and CDR2 from the germline V gene are ENHRY and SYGVKD. Trimming removed 4 bases from V and 4 bases from J; junction bases left unmatched: 5. The CDR3 region has the DNA TGTGCCATCAGTGGAAGTAGCGGGAGTTACAATGAGCAGTTCTTC. Translation gives CAISGSSGSYNEQFF.